The T cell receptor beta chain under discussion was sequenced for a study of blood T cell repertoires in COVID-19. About the research overall: T cells, B-cell-depleted T cells, or PBMCs provided the cDNA or gDNA that served as material.

CDR3 length: 14 amino acids. Germline lookup yields CDR1 MNHEY and CDR2 SMNVEV (reference sequence). The ends lost 6 bases at V and 8 bases at J; junction bases unmatched: 9. As originally analysed: Reference gene primer amplification gave nucleated cell count estimates. Measured with immunoSEQ multiplex PCR; TCRdb has only the in-frame clones, and not every one. V, J and clone size are taken as reported in that table, and D and trimming were inferred from the DNA itself. The repertoire holds about 110,000 clones, with 88% as singletons. The clonotype was recovered from a woman aged 45-59 years with acute or convalescent COVID-19. The chain recombines TRBV27 with TRBJ1-2; 10 nucleotides align to TRBD1. Specimen: peripheral blood. The CDR3 DNA is TGTGCCAGCAGGCACCGACAGGGGGCGGGCGGCTACACCTTC. Translation gives CASRHRQGAGGYTF.